The 19 T cell receptor beta chains reported below all come from one sample, sequenced in a study of T cells expressing NK-cell markers. No DNA is given; TCRdb re-called the 5' RACE reads and lists each CDR3 protein once. This repertoire includes about 120,000 distinct CDR3 sequences. Sequencing was carried out using blood T cells: a sorted CD56 or NKG2C T cell subset, CD4+ or CD8+ T cells, or bulk PBMC T cells (not recorded which). The source of these receptors is a woman between 18 and 70 years old in good health.

The chain employs TRBV12-3 or TRBV12-4 and TRBJ2-1. The CDR3 covers 12 residues. The CDR3 loop reads CASSWLYNEQFF.

This chain uses TRBV6-5 with TRBJ2-3; TCRdb lists TRBD2, though no DNA is available to test this call. Germline V gives CDR1 MNHEY, CDR2 SVGAGI. This CDR3 region has 15 residues. CDR3 amino acids: CASSYGLAGTDTQYF.

This chain connects TRBV2 to TRBJ2-7; TCRdb gives TRBD1 as the D gene, but with no DNA this cannot be confirmed. Germline assignment: CDR1 SNHLY and CDR2 FYNNEI. The CDR3 spans 12 residues. The CDR3 region is CASSQQGYEQYF.

The chain is built from TRBV5-1 and TRBJ1-2; TCRdb names TRBD1, which stays unverified in the absence of DNA. This CDR3 spans 12 amino acids. Germline CDR1 is SGHRS and CDR2 is YFSETQ. The CDR3 loop reads CASSGGTHGYTF.

This chain connects TRBV20-1 to TRBJ1-2. The CDR3 extends over 11 amino acids. Per germline, CDR1 DFQATT and CDR2 SNEGSKA (reference sequence). CDR3: CSAPYWNGYTF.

The chain uses TRBV12-3 or TRBV12-4 and TRBJ2-5. This CDR3 contains 15 residues. The CDR3 sequence: CASSLRTVYQETQYF.

The chain is built from TRBV14 and TRBJ2-1; TCRdb proposes TRBD1, but this gene call is untestable without DNA. CDR1 is SGHDN, CDR2 FVKESK, per germline. This CDR3 has 15 residues. The CDR3 sequence: CASSQAGGFYNEQFF.

The rearrangement links TRBV5-1 to TRBJ2-2; TCRdb proposes TRBD2, but this gene call is untestable without DNA. The CDR3 runs 18 residues. The germline gives CDR1 SGHRS, CDR2 YFSETQ. The CDR3 sequence is CASSLRLAGDPGTGELFF.

This chain uses TRBV2 with TRBJ2-7; the TCRdb call, TRBD1, lacks DNA for checking. In germline, CDR1 is SNHLY, CDR2 FYNNEI. This CDR3 region has 13 residues. Here the CDR3 reads CASHRPLASEQYF.

The rearrangement links TRBV12-3 or TRBV12-4 to TRBJ2-1; the TCRdb D gene call, TRBD2, has no DNA to confirm it. The CDR3 covers 16 residues. This CDR3 reads CASSFFRGRGYNEQFF.

The rearrangement uses TRBV5-1 and TRBJ1-1; TCRdb's D call of TRBD1 is untestable without DNA. Germline-derived CDR1 and CDR2 are SGHRS and YFSETQ. This CDR3 has 15 residues. The CDR3 here is CASSRTGGDGTEAFF.

The V call is TRBV12-3 or TRBV12-4, the J call TRBJ2-5; TCRdb's D call of TRBD1 is untestable without DNA. The length of the CDR3 is 13 residues. The CDR3: CASTSGDGETQYF.

This chain connects TRBV20-1 to TRBJ2-4; without DNA, the TCRdb call of TRBD2 cannot be checked. This CDR3 region has 12 residues. CDR1 DFQATT and CDR2 SNEGSKA come from the germline V gene (reference sequence). This chain's CDR3 is CSATDVGTFQYF.

This sequence joins TRBV20-1 and TRBJ1-1. CDR1 is DFQATT and CDR2 is SNEGSKA in the germline V gene (reference sequence). CDR3 length equals 11 residues. CDR3 loop: CSARRHPEAFF.

V usage is TRBV19 and J usage is TRBJ1-1. Germline loops: CDR1 LNHDA, CDR2 SQIVND (reference sequence). This CDR3 spans 13 amino acids. CDR3 loop: CASSIWFDSEAFF.

The V call is TRBV6-2 or TRBV6-3, the J call TRBJ1-5; TCRdb returns TRBD1, unconfirmable since there is no DNA. This CDR3 region has 19 residues. Germline loops: CDR1 MNHEY, CDR2 SVGEGT. The CDR3 here is CASRYHRDRGTYSNQPQHF.

The chain combines TRBV4-3 with TRBJ2-1; TCRdb reports TRBD2, a call that lacks DNA to check it against. CDR3 length equals 20 residues. Per germline, CDR1 LGHNA and CDR2 YSLEER. The CDR3 loop reads CASSQGVVLAGEHSYNEQFF.

The chain recombines TRBV10-2 with TRBJ1-1. Germline V CDR1 and CDR2: WSHSY, SAAADI. There are 11 residues in the CDR3. Here the CDR3 reads CASREVTEAFF.

J is TRBJ2-7 and V is TRBV18; TCRdb outputs TRBD1, but without DNA this stays unchecked. This CDR3 spans 15 amino acids. The germline V gene has CDR1 KGHSH and CDR2 LQKENI. CDR3 in amino acids: CASSQSFGTGYEQYF. The variable domain in full, completed from reference TRBV18 and TRBJ2-7, reads NAGVMQNPRHLVRRRGQEARLRCSPMKGHSHVYWYRQLPEEGLKFMVYLQKENIIDESGMPKERFSAEFPKEGPSILRIQQVVRGDSAAYFCASSQSFGTGYEQYFGPGTRLTVT.